This T cell receptor beta chain emerged from a study of regulatory T cells in long-lasting Graves disease (dated by TCRdb to about 2021). About the study as a whole: Persistent Graves' disease was defined as antithyroid drug treatment for over 5 years with persistently positive TSH receptor autoantibodies. Persistent Graves' disease patients in the clinical cohort had taken antithyroid drugs for approximately ten years on average. Peripheral blood TCR sequencing and RNA sequencing compared persistent Graves' disease patients with newly diagnosed Graves' disease patients. The study took place in China and was registered as a clinical trial. A total of 35 or so samples were covered by TCR sequencing, comprising around 13 persistent and around 20 newly diagnosed Graves' disease patients.

The time point label, read with the paper, signifies: persistent/refractory GD, antithyroid drugs over 5 years with positive TRAb. For both TCR sequencing and RNA sequencing, RNA was extracted from PBMCs using TRIzol. The diagnosis of Graves' disease was made according to American Thyroid Association guidelines. Recruitment of patients was carried out at an endocrinology department in Xi'an, China. Each patient gave 7.5 to 10 milliliters of peripheral blood, collected in an EDTA anticoagulant tube. Ficoll Paque Plus density gradient separation was used to isolate PBMCs, and no additional T cell sorting was done. RNA quality was checked with an Agilent 2100 Bioanalyzer and agarose gel, and concentration with a NanoDrop 2000. Reading from cysteine to phenylalanine, the CDR3 counts 13 amino acids. This entry keeps only the CDR3 DNA: 39 bases, framed from base 1. Cut back by 2 bases and 2 bases, the V and J ends lie 7 bases apart. CDR1 and CDR2 are read off the germline V gene as MDHEN and SYDVKM.

The study at large found these results: Persistent disease showed preferential use of TRBV28, TRBJ1-2 and TRBJ2-5, whereas newly diagnosed disease favored TRBV20-1 and TRBJ2-1. Compared with newly diagnosed patients, persistent Graves' disease patients had lower TCR Shannon entropy and fewer highly expanded clones, which suggests clonal expansion. Sequencing and analysis were restricted to the TCR beta chain. As a limitation, the authors acknowledged that the small sample size may reduce accuracy. Patients with persistent disease shared more public clonotypes (under 3,000) than newly diagnosed patients did (about 970). The study examined only peripheral blood because the primary lesion, thyroid tissue, could not be accessed.

This clonotype was recorded many times. The antigen it binds to is not known. Per-nucleotide qualities are absent, and no much larger clonotype sits a single base away. The receptor library was made with multiplex PCR. Sequencing was carried out with an Illumina HiSeq 4000. iRepertoire HTBI primers and Arm-PCR amplification of CDR3 regions were used to construct TCR beta libraries. Before sequencing, the PCR products went through gel purification. As for how the authors treated the data: Gene usage analysis of CDR3 amino acid clonotypes used the 55 to 65 TRBV and 14 to 15 TRBJ segments found across samples. COPE and FqMerger were used to merge filtered high-quality paired reads into contigs. BLAST was used to align contigs to IMGT TRBV, TRBD and TRBJ reference genes, and CDR3 was defined according to IMGT. Highly expanded clones were defined as clonotypes with a frequency above 0.1%. Shannon entropy was used to measure repertoire diversity, and the Gini coefficient was used to measure V-J evenness. Clonotypes shared by more than one individual were considered public. TCRdb reprocessing: public reads trimmed at Q25 with fastp, clones called with MiXCR, in-frame beta chains kept. Every entry covers one CDR3 protein and lists the most common genes and DNA from its rows. The V and J calls here are based on TCRdb, not the publication. The sample includes about 310,000 distinct CDR3 sequences, with around 20% observed a single time. The top ten hold more than 55% of the sample.

The V and J genes are TRBV28 and TRBJ2-7, with a tentative D gene TRBD1 over 5 matching bases. This material consisted of peripheral blood mononuclear cells (PBMCs), taken when the disease was refractory, from a patient treated with antithyroid drugs. The clonotype originates from a female donor with Graves disease. The nucleotide sequence is given as TGTGCCAGCAGTTTAGACAGCGCCTACGAGCAGTACTTC. The resulting protein is CASSLDSAYEQYF. Full variable domain (CDR3 extended with the reference TRBV28 and TRBJ2-7 proteins): DVKVTQSSRYLVKRTGEKVFLECVQDMDHENMFWYRQDPGLGLRLIYFSYDVKMKEKGDIPEGYSVSREKKERFSLILESASTNQTSMYLCASSLDSAYEQYFGPGTRLTVT.